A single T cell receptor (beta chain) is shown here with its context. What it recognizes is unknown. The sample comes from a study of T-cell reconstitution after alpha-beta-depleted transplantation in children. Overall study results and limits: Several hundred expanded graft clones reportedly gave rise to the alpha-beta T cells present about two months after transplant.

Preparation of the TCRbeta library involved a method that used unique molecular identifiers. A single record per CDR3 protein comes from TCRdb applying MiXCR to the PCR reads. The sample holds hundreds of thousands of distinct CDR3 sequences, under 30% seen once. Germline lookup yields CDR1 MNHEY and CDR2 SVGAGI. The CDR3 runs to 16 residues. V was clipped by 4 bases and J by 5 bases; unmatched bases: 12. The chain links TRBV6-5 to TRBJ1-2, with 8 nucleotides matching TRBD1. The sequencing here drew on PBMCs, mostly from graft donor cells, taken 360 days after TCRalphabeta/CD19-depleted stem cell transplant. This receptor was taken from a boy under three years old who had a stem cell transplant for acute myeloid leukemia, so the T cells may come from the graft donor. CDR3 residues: CASSSKGQGPRYGYTF. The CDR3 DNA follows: TGTGCCAGCAGTTCAAAAGGACAGGGACCTCGGTATGGCTACACCTTC.